The 29 T cell receptor beta chains below all came from one sample that was sequenced in a study of shared clonotypes between healthy human individuals. Libraries were prepared by immunoSEQ multiplex PCR; TCRdb keeps only in-frame clonotypes and omits some of them. The repertoire consists of under 130,000 clones, with less than 80% occurring once and the leading ten covering more than 20%. Input material: memory CD8+ T cells sorted from blood. Subset denoted: CD45RO+ cells pooled with CCR7-negative TemRA cells. These receptors all stem from a woman in her twenties or thirties in good health.

The chain carries TRBV9 and TRBJ2-2; a possible D gene is TRBD2 (5 bases). Trimming left V 4 bases short and J 3 bases short, with 10 bases between. The length of the CDR3 is 14 residues. CDR1 and CDR2 (germline): SGDLS, YYNGEE. The CDR3 reads CASSLGGYTGELFF. In DNA form, the CDR3 reads TGTGCCAGCAGCCTTGGCGGGTACACCGGGGAGCTGTTTTTT. The whole variable domain, remainder taken from reference TRBV9 and TRBJ2-2, is DSGVTQTPKHLITATGQRVTLRCSPRSGDLSVYWYQQSLDQGLQFLIQYYNGEERAKGNILERFSAQQFPDLHSELNLSSLELGDSALYFCASSLGGYTGELFFGEGSRLTVL.

This chain uses TRBV4-1 with TRBJ1-2, with D perhaps TRBD1 (5 bases). CDR1 is MGHRA, CDR2 YSYEKL, per germline. V was shortened by 3 bases and J by 10 bases, with 18 bases between the two germline ends. The CDR3 has 14 residues. The CDR3 region is CASSHSGIPGVYTF. For the CDR3, the DNA is TGCGCCAGCAGCCATAGCGGGATCCCGGGGGTCTACACCTTC.

The chain uses TRBV4-1 and TRBJ2-7; 8 bases are a match to TRBD2. This CDR3 comprises 15 residues. Per germline, CDR1 MGHRA and CDR2 YSYEKL. V shed 4 bases, J shed 0 bases, and the junction held 5 bases outside the gene matches. DNA for the CDR3: TGCGCCAGCAGCCCCTCAGCGGGAGCCTCCTACGAGCAGTACTTC. Residues: CASSPSAGASYEQYF.

The chain couples TRBV28 to TRBJ2-2, with D possibly being TRBD1 or TRBD2 (6 bases each). The ends were cut back, 6 bases at V and 6 bases at J, with 23 bases in the middle. Per the germline V gene, CDR1 is MDHEN and CDR2 is SYDVKM. The CDR3 covers 17 residues. CDR3 DNA: TGTGCCAGCAGATCCCTGAGGGGGGAGGACCCCGCCGGGGAGCTGTTTTTT. Translation gives CASRSLRGEDPAGELFF. Full variable domain (outside the CDR3, taken from reference TRBV28 and TRBJ2-2): DVKVTQSSRYLVKRTGEKVFLECVQDMDHENMFWYRQDPGLGLRLIYFSYDVKMKEKGDIPEGYSVSREKKERFSLILESASTNQTSMYLCASRSLRGEDPAGELFFGEGSRLTVL.

This chain joins TRBV7-2 and TRBJ2-7; no clear D. From germline, CDR1 is SGHTA and CDR2 FQGNSA. V lost 5 bases and J 3 bases, leaving 8 bases between the germline ends. The CDR3 is 12 amino acids. In nucleotides, the CDR3 is TGTGCCAGCAGCCGTTTGGACTACGAGCAGTACTTC. Its protein product is CASSRLDYEQYF. Full variable domain (remainder filled in from reference TRBV7-2 and TRBJ2-7): GAGVSQSPSNKVTEKGKDVELRCDPISGHTALYWYRQSLGQGLEFLIYFQGNSAPDKSGLPSDRFSAERTGGSVSTLTIQRTQQEDSAVYLCASSRLDYEQYFGPGTRLTVT.

The chain uses TRBV11-1 and TRBJ1-1, with D possibly TRBD1 on 5 matching bases. Trimming removed 3 bases from V and 11 bases from J, with 10 bases in between. There are 11 residues in the CDR3. CDR1 and CDR2 from the germline V gene are SGHAT and FQDESV (reference sequence). The DNA of the CDR3 is TGTGCCAGCAGCTTTGTAGGGGATGCTTTCTTT. Amino acid sequence: CASSFVGDAFF.

This chain links TRBV27 with TRBJ2-2; 8 nucleotides match TRBD1. Germline values: CDR1 MNHEY, CDR2 SMNVEV (reference sequence). The CDR3 is 14 amino acids. Germline trimming cut 3 bases from V and 8 bases from J; bases unmatched to any gene: 5. CDR3 residues: CASSFQGAAGELFF. CDR3 DNA sequence: TGTGCCAGCAGTTTCCAGGGGGCGGCTGGGGAGCTGTTTTTT.

The rearrangement uses TRBV16 and TRBJ1-5, with D possibly being TRBD1 (5 bases). CDR3 length equals 17 residues. Trimming left V 0 bases short and J 4 bases short, with 16 bases between. CDR1 is KGHSY and CDR2 is FQNENV in the germline V gene. CDR3 bases: TGTGCCAGCAGCCAATCGTTGACGGGGGGAATAAATCAGCCCCAGCATTTT. It specifies CASSQSLTGGINQPQHF.

As concerns this clone: Other DNA variants within this sample encode the same CDR3. The chain has TRBV19 and TRBJ2-1, with TRBD2 matching over 10 bases. From germline, CDR1 is LNHDA and CDR2 SQIVND (reference sequence). After removal of 2 bases from V and 7 bases from J, the junction contained 2 bases not matched to a gene. The CDR3 sequence is 14 residues long. This CDR3 reads CASSILAGENEQFF. The CDR3 region has the DNA TGTGCCAGTAGTATACTAGCGGGGGAAAATGAGCAGTTCTTC.

The rearrangement uses TRBV14 and TRBJ2-7, with D perhaps TRBD2 (5 bases). Germline V gene sequence: CDR1 SGHDN, CDR2 FVKESK. This CDR3 has 14 residues. V was pared by 6 bases and J by 2 bases, with 14 bases between. The CDR3: CASSLAGGTYEQYF. In nucleotides, the CDR3 is TGTGCCAGCAGTCTCGCGGGTGGGACCTACGAGCAGTACTTC.

The chain has TRBV6-6 and TRBJ2-1; D not resolved. The V and J ends lost 0 bases and 6 bases respectively, with 9 bases between them. CDR3 length equals 14 residues. Germline V CDR1 and CDR2: MNHNY, SVGAGI (reference sequence). DNA for the CDR3: TGTGCCAGCAGTTACTCGAAGTGGGGCAATGAGCAGTTCTTC. Translated, it gives CASSYSKWGNEQFF.

This clone has a count of ten or more. The sample contains more than one DNA sequence encoding this CDR3. The chain joins TRBV9 to TRBJ2-5, with D possibly TRBD1 on 5 matching bases. The CDR3 covers 14 residues. Trimming left V 0 bases short and J 4 bases short, with 10 bases between. Germline loops: CDR1 SGDLS, CDR2 YYNGEE. Here the CDR3 DNA reads TGTGCCAGCAGCGTAGGGGGCAGTGGAGAGACCCAGTACTTC. This sequence encodes CASSVGGSGETQYF.

The chain links TRBV4-1 to TRBJ2-1; D remains ambiguous. Trimming left V 3 bases short and J 3 bases short, with 9 bases between. Germline V gives CDR1 MGHRA, CDR2 YSYEKL. The CDR3 runs 14 residues. The CDR3 protein is CASSQWRNYNEQFF. As DNA, the CDR3 is TGCGCCAGCAGCCAGTGGAGAAACTACAATGAGCAGTTCTTC.

The rearrangement uses TRBV6-1 and TRBJ2-2; perhaps TRBD1 as D (5 bases). The germline V gene encodes CDR1 MNHNS and CDR2 SASEGT. This CDR3 comprises 13 residues. V lost 8 bases and J lost 2, with 9 bases in between. The chain's CDR3 is CASCDSNTGELFF. The DNA for the CDR3 is TGTGCCAGCTGCGACAGTAACACCGGGGAGCTGTTTTTT.

This clone has a handful of counts. This chain uses TRBV6-4 with TRBJ2-1, with no clear D. The germline CDR1 and CDR2 sequences are MRHNA and SNTAGT. The ends were cut back, 2 bases at V and 5 bases at J, with 10 bases in the middle. CDR3 length: 14 residues. The CDR3 region has the DNA TGTGCCAGCAGTGACGGACCAGAGAACAATGAGCAGTTCTTC. Translated: CASSDGPENNEQFF.

This chain joins TRBV6-1 and TRBJ1-1, with a tentative D call TRBD1 (5 bases). CDR3 length: 14 residues. Trimming removed 4 bases at V and 1 base at J, with 10 bases between. Looked up from germline, CDR1 is MNHNS and CDR2 is SASEGT. The CDR3 sequence is CASSAQTENTEAFF. The CDR3 DNA is TGTGCCAGCAGTGCCCAGACAGAGAACACTGAAGCTTTCTTT.

This clone has a count of ten or more. This chain connects TRBV6-1 to TRBJ2-7; 9 bases fit TRBD2. V was clipped by 0 bases and J by 5 bases; unmatched bases: 8. The length of the CDR3 is 16 residues. The V gene's germline CDR1 is MNHNS and CDR2 SASEGT. The CDR3 DNA reads as TGTGCCAGCAGTGAAGCGGAGGGGGCGGGAGGGGACGAGCAGTACTTC. It specifies CASSEAEGAGGDEQYF.

The gene calls are TRBV6-4 and TRBJ2-1, with TRBD2 identical over 11 bases. V shed 2 bases and J 8 bases; nucleotides not matched to a gene: 8. The germline gives CDR1 MRHNA, CDR2 SNTAGT. The CDR3 runs to 16 residues. CDR3 protein: CASSDIAGGGGDEQFF. The CDR3 DNA reads as TGTGCCAGCAGTGACATAGCGGGAGGGGGAGGCGATGAGCAGTTCTTC.

The chain combines TRBV6-4 with TRBJ2-3, with 10 nucleotides matching TRBD2. The J segment lost 0 bases and the V segment lost 6 bases, leaving 3 bases of the junction unmatched. The CDR3 has 15 amino acids. Germline V gene lookup returns CDR1 MRHNA and CDR2 SNTAGT. This CDR3 reads CASSSAGGSTDTQYF. The CDR3 nucleotides read TGTGCCAGCAGCTCAGCGGGAGGGAGCACAGATACGCAGTATTTT.

This clone came up once. The chain joins TRBV25-1 to TRBJ2-7, with 7 bases fitting TRBD2. Germline V gene sequence: CDR1 MGHDK, CDR2 SYGVNS. CDR3 length: 16 residues. The V gene end was trimmed by 7 bases and the J gene end by 2 bases; junction bases not matched to a gene: 14. The CDR3 nucleotides read TGTGCCAGCAATTCCGCTAGCGGAACCTCTACCTACGAGCAGTACTTC. Its translation is CASNSASGTSTYEQYF.

This clone was detected only once. The chain joins TRBV7-6 to TRBJ2-2; 11 bases are a match to TRBD2. Trimming took 5 bases from V and 4 from J; bases not matched to a gene: 18. CDR1 is SGHVS and CDR2 is FNYEAQ in the germline V gene. This CDR3 comprises 20 residues. The CDR3 loop is CASSPLAGSGRARGTGELFF. As DNA, the CDR3 is TGTGCCAGCAGCCCCCTGGCCGGTAGCGGGAGGGCCAGGGGCACCGGGGAGCTGTTTTTT.

The chain is built from TRBV29-1 and TRBJ2-5; unclear D gene. The CDR3 loop spans 13 amino acids. The germline V gene has CDR1 SQVTM and CDR2 ANQGSEA. V was clipped by 2 bases and J by 5 bases, with 12 bases between them. This chain's CDR3 is CSVESVAGETQYF. Here the CDR3 DNA reads TGCAGCGTTGAATCGGTAGCTGGGGAGACCCAGTACTTC.

V gene TRBV28 combines with J gene TRBJ1-4; D is uncertain. Germline lookup yields CDR1 MDHEN and CDR2 SYDVKM. V was shortened by 2 bases and J by 8 bases, with 15 bases between the two germline ends. The length of the CDR3 is 15 residues. The CDR3 protein is CASSLVDVSGEKLFF. CDR3 in DNA: TGTGCCAGCAGTTTAGTAGATGTGTCGGGCGAAAAACTGTTTTTT.

V is TRBV4-2 and J is TRBJ1-2; tentatively, D is TRBD1 (5 bases). V was shortened by 1 base and J by 8 bases, with 26 bases between the two germline ends. The germline gives CDR1 LGHNA, CDR2 YNFKEQ. The CDR3 extends over 18 amino acids. The CDR3: CASSQGGGGEKGSDGYTF. DNA for the CDR3: TGTGCCAGCAGCCAAGGTGGAGGAGGGGAGAAAGGATCGGACGGCTACACCTTC.

V is TRBV7-9 and J is TRBJ2-5; TRBD2 agrees at 11 bases. The CDR3 spans 14 residues. With 6 bases clipped from V and 0 bases from J, the junction kept 0 bases outside the gene matches. In germline, CDR1 is SEHNR, CDR2 FQNEAQ (reference sequence). The CDR3 sequence: CASSSGRDQETQYF. As DNA, the CDR3 is TGTGCCAGCAGTAGCGGGAGGGACCAAGAGACCCAGTACTTC.

The chain has TRBV5-4 and TRBJ2-7; 8 positions agree with TRBD2. Germline V gene lookup returns CDR1 SGHNT and CDR2 YYREEE (reference sequence). The V segment lost 4 bases and the J segment 7 bases; nucleotides outside the gene matches: 13. This CDR3 region has 15 residues. The CDR3 spells CASSRAGAVPGEQYF. The CDR3 region has the DNA TGTGCCAGCAGCCGAGCGGGGGCGGTCCCAGGGGAGCAGTACTTC.

This clone has only a few counts. This chain links TRBV29-1 with TRBJ2-7; D possibly corresponds to TRBD1 (6 bases). Germline-derived CDR1 and CDR2 are SQVTM and ANQGSEA. The CDR3 spans 13 residues. V was trimmed by 6 bases and J by 2 bases, leaving 14 bases between them. The DNA of the CDR3 is TGCAGCGTCATGTCGGGACACACCTACGAGCAGTACTTC. Its translation: CSVMSGHTYEQYF.

The rearrangement joins TRBV7-3 to TRBJ2-1; 7 nucleotides align to TRBD2. Germline lookup yields CDR1 SGHTA and CDR2 FQGTGA. The CDR3 runs 15 residues. With 5 bases clipped from V and 3 bases from J, the junction kept 7 bases outside the gene matches. The CDR3 bases are TGTGCCAGCAGCCGCGGGGGAGCGGTCTACAATGAGCAGTTCTTC. Translated, it gives CASSRGGAVYNEQFF. The whole variable domain, filled in from reference TRBV7-3 and TRBJ2-1, reads GAGVSQTPSNKVTEKGKYVELRCDPISGHTALYWYRQSLGQGPEFLIYFQGTGAADDSGLPNDRFFAVRPEGSVSTLKIQRTERGDSAVYLCASSRGGAVYNEQFFGPGTRLTVL.

V and J are TRBV6-6 and TRBJ2-5; D unresolved. Trimming shortened V by 4 bases and J by 3 bases, and 9 bases separated the two germline ends. The germline gives CDR1 MNHNY, CDR2 SVGAGI (reference sequence). This CDR3 contains 13 residues. In DNA form, the CDR3 reads TGTGCCAGCAGTTTAGGCTTAGAAGAGACCCAGTACTTC. Its translation: CASSLGLEETQYF.